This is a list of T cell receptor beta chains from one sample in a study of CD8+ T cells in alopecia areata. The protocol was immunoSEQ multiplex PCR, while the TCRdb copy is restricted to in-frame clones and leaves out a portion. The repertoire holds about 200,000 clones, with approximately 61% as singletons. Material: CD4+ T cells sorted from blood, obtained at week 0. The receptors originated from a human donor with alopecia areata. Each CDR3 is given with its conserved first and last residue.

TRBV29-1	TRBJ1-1	CSVEGLGTEAFF
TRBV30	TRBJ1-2	CAWSVQGRNYGYTF
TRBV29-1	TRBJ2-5	CSVARRRETQYF
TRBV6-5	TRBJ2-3	CATTVSTDTQYF
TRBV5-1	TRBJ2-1	CASSLGQASSYNEQFF
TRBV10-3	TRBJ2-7	CAISGPGRTSYEQYF
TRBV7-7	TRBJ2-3	CASSLESGSTDTQYF
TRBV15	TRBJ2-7	CATSKGGAVYEQYF
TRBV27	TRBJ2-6	CASSLRTGTGANVLTF
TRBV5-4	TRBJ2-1	CASSKRLAAYNEQFF
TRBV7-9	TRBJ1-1	CASSPRRGRLEAEAFF
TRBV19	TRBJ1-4	CASSPWDGTTNEKLFF